Listed below are T cell receptor beta chains from one sample, sequenced in a study of sequential checkpoint blockade in melanoma. Sequencing was performed with immunoSEQ multiplex PCR; in TCRdb, only in-frame clones are kept and a portion is missing. Counted here are approximately 11,000 clones, 78% occurring once; the ten biggest clones make up about 10%. The material sequenced was CD8+ T cells sorted from blood (inferred from file names), taken from a patient given nivolumab and ipilimumab in sequence. The receptor source for this set is a human donor with melanoma. Each CDR3 is given with its conserved first and last residue. The order of the fields is J gene, V gene, CDR3 length, CDR3 protein.

j_call: TRBJ2-5
v_call: TRBV7-9
cdr3_length: 14
cdr3_aa: CASSLGLAVETQYF

j_call: TRBJ2-7
v_call: TRBV13
cdr3_length: 14
cdr3_aa: CASSSRDRGREQYF

j_call: TRBJ1-6
v_call: TRBV28
cdr3_length: 17
cdr3_aa: CASSSGQRTFYNSPLHF

j_call: TRBJ2-2
v_call: TRBV13
cdr3_length: 12
cdr3_aa: CASTANTGELFF

j_call: TRBJ2-5
v_call: TRBV19
cdr3_length: 12
cdr3_aa: CASSMPRETQYF

j_call: .
v_call: TRBV13
cdr3_length: 12
cdr3_aa: CASSIISYEQYF

j_call: TRBJ2-7
v_call: TRBV7-9
cdr3_length: 15
cdr3_aa: CASSLGSGDTYEQYF

j_call: TRBJ1-6
v_call: TRBV4-2
cdr3_length: 14
cdr3_aa: CASSEGDRNSPLHF

j_call: TRBJ2-1
v_call: TRBV4-1
cdr3_length: 14
cdr3_aa: CASSHPSSYNEQFF

j_call: TRBJ2-2
v_call: TRBV6-1
cdr3_length: 15
cdr3_aa: CASSTSAGETGELFF

j_call: TRBJ1-5
v_call: TRBV28
cdr3_length: 19
cdr3_aa: CASSSLTGADGGSNQPQHF

j_call: TRBJ2-1
v_call: TRBV4-1
cdr3_length: 18
cdr3_aa: CASSQVPLLAGGQVEQFF

j_call: TRBJ2-2
v_call: TRBV6-4
cdr3_length: 15
cdr3_aa: CASSDGGGDTGELFF

j_call: TRBJ1-2
v_call: TRBV28
cdr3_length: 13
cdr3_aa: CASSLGPFYGYTF

j_call: TRBJ2-7
v_call: TRBV5-4
cdr3_length: 13
cdr3_aa: CATSGQDTYEQYF

j_call: TRBJ2-3
v_call: TRBV13
cdr3_length: 12
cdr3_aa: CASSLLGDTQYF

j_call: TRBJ1-2
v_call: TRBV6-5
cdr3_length: 13
cdr3_aa: CASSYGGSYGYTF

j_call: TRBJ1-2
v_call: TRBV25-1
cdr3_length: 14
cdr3_aa: CASSDSGTGYGYTF

j_call: TRBJ2-1
v_call: TRBV13
cdr3_length: 16
cdr3_aa: CASSLSGTSGEREQFF

j_call: TRBJ2-3
v_call: TRBV5-8
cdr3_length: 14
cdr3_aa: CASRRLAESDTQYF

j_call: TRBJ2-2
v_call: TRBV7-9
cdr3_length: 14
cdr3_aa: CASSSHRAGGELFF

j_call: TRBJ2-3
v_call: TRBV9
cdr3_length: 13
cdr3_aa: CASSVDLSDTQYF

j_call: TRBJ1-1
v_call: TRBV7-9
cdr3_length: 13
cdr3_aa: CASKTARNTEAFF

j_call: TRBJ2-6
v_call: TRBV19
cdr3_length: 16
cdr3_aa: CASTGQGPSGANVLTF

j_call: TRBJ2-7
v_call: TRBV27
cdr3_length: 14
cdr3_aa: CASSFGLAAYEQYF

j_call: TRBJ2-2
v_call: TRBV27
cdr3_length: 18
cdr3_aa: CASSPGLALFANTGELFF

j_call: TRBJ1-2
v_call: TRBV10-2
cdr3_length: 14
cdr3_aa: CASSWEDRVSGYTF

j_call: .
v_call: TRBV28
cdr3_length: 16
cdr3_aa: CASSLWGGLAGHEQYF

j_call: TRBJ2-2
v_call: TRBV18
cdr3_length: 14
cdr3_aa: CASSPGSGTGELFF

j_call: TRBJ2-7
v_call: TRBV5-1
cdr3_length: 12
cdr3_aa: CASSPEGVEQYF

j_call: TRBJ2-5
v_call: TRBV13
cdr3_length: 16
cdr3_aa: CASSVNRGGVLETQYF

j_call: TRBJ1-2
v_call: TRBV5-6
cdr3_length: 12
cdr3_aa: CASKTGALGYTF

j_call: TRBJ2-3
v_call: TRBV15
cdr3_length: 15
cdr3_aa: CATSRVAGDTDTQYF

j_call: TRBJ1-3
v_call: TRBV11-2
cdr3_length: 16
cdr3_aa: CASSFTEDRILNTIYF

j_call: TRBJ2-7
v_call: TRBV14
cdr3_length: 15
cdr3_aa: CASSLTGTGVYEQYF

j_call: TRBJ2-1
v_call: TRBV6-4
cdr3_length: 16
cdr3_aa: CASSEAGGEGYNEQFF

j_call: TRBJ1-3
v_call: TRBV6-1
cdr3_length: 13
cdr3_aa: CASSELQGNTIYF

j_call: TRBJ2-3
v_call: TRBV6-4
cdr3_length: 15
cdr3_aa: CASSDQAGGPDTQYF

j_call: TRBJ2-3
v_call: TRBV29-1
cdr3_length: 14
cdr3_aa: CSVVLAGAPDTQYF

j_call: TRBJ1-3
v_call: TRBV5-6
cdr3_length: 16
cdr3_aa: CASSTGAPVSGNTIYF